Listed below are T cell receptor beta chains from one sample, sequenced in a study of control samples from healthy donors and cancer patients. The assay was immunoSEQ multiplex PCR, and TCRdb's table has in-frame clones only and misses some. The sample contains some 120,000 clones, 90% to 95% of which appear only once. Sequencing was done on a sample of blood. The receptors were gathered from a woman aged 18-35 years in good health. Both conserved end residues are part of each CDR3. The order of the fields is V gene, D gene, clone size, J gene, CDR3 DNA, CDR3 protein. A D gene is named only where the DNA matches it firmly. Clone size is shown for a subset of rows, as once, few, many or a class of expanded clone.

v_call: TRBV9; d_call: -; clone_size: -; j_call: TRBJ2-7; cdr3_nt: TGTGCCAGCAGCGTTCAGGGGGAGGGCTACGAGCAGTACTTC; cdr3_aa: CASSVQGEGYEQYF
v_call: TRBV15; d_call: -; clone_size: -; j_call: TRBJ2-1; cdr3_nt: TGTGCCACCAGCAGATACCAGACAGCTGACTACAATGAGCAGTTCTTC; cdr3_aa: CATSRYQTADYNEQFF
v_call: TRBV6-5; d_call: -; clone_size: -; j_call: TRBJ2-6; cdr3_nt: TGTGCCAGCAGCGACTGGGGTTCTGGGGCCAACGTCCTGACTTTC; cdr3_aa: CASSDWGSGANVLTF
v_call: TRBV6-5; d_call: TRBD1; clone_size: once; j_call: TRBJ1-2; cdr3_nt: TGTGCCAGCCGCCCGGGACAGGGAGAGGGTGGCTACACCTTC; cdr3_aa: CASRPGQGEGGYTF
v_call: TRBV6-2/TRBV6-3; d_call: -; clone_size: once; j_call: TRBJ1-5; cdr3_nt: TGTGCCAGCAGTTCCCGGATCACCTCCACTGGGGCGTTAAGCAATCAGCCCCAGCATTTT; cdr3_aa: CASSSRITSTGALSNQPQHF
v_call: TRBV6-6; d_call: -; clone_size: -; j_call: TRBJ1-6; cdr3_nt: TGTGCCAGCCGCTGGGGGGCCGACTATAATTCACCCCTCCACTTT; cdr3_aa: CASRWGADYNSPLHF
v_call: TRBV27; d_call: TRBD2; clone_size: -; j_call: TRBJ2-5; cdr3_nt: TGTGCCAGTTCGGGGGGGACTAGCGGGAGATGGGAGACCCAGTACTTC; cdr3_aa: CASSGGTSGRWETQYF
v_call: TRBV18; d_call: -; clone_size: -; j_call: TRBJ1-3; cdr3_nt: TGTGCCAGCTCACCGGTAGGGTCCGGAAACACCATATATTTT; cdr3_aa: CASSPVGSGNTIYF
v_call: TRBV25-1; d_call: TRBD1; clone_size: -; j_call: TRBJ1-2; cdr3_nt: TGTGCCAGCAGTGAGGACAGGGGAGGCGGTGGCTACACCTTC; cdr3_aa: CASSEDRGGGGYTF
v_call: TRBV9; d_call: TRBD2; clone_size: -; j_call: TRBJ2-1; cdr3_nt: TGTGCCAGCAGCAAGGCCGGGACTAGCGGGAGAAATGAGCAGTTCTTC; cdr3_aa: CASSKAGTSGRNEQFF
v_call: TRBV7-8; d_call: -; clone_size: -; j_call: TRBJ1-5; cdr3_nt: TGTGCCAGCATCCCTGCCGGGTATAGCAATCAGCCCCAGCATTTT; cdr3_aa: CASIPAGYSNQPQHF
v_call: TRBV7-8; d_call: TRBD2; clone_size: -; j_call: TRBJ2-1; cdr3_nt: TGTGCCAGCAGCTTCCATAAAGGGACTAGCGGTCTAAGGTACAATGAGCAGTTCTTC; cdr3_aa: CASSFHKGTSGLRYNEQFF
v_call: TRBV12-3/TRBV12-4; d_call: -; clone_size: -; j_call: TRBJ1-4; cdr3_nt: TGTGCCAGCAGTCAGCAGCTTAATGAAAAACTGTTTTTT; cdr3_aa: CASSQQLNEKLFF
v_call: TRBV29-1; d_call: -; clone_size: -; j_call: TRBJ2-2; cdr3_nt: TGCAGCGTTGGAGGGGGAGTCGCCACCGGGGAGCTGTTTTTT; cdr3_aa: CSVGGGVATGELFF
v_call: TRBV4-3; d_call: -; clone_size: -; j_call: TRBJ1-2; cdr3_nt: TGCGCCAGCAGCCAGGCCCCGGGGCCCTATGGCTACACCTTC; cdr3_aa: CASSQAPGPYGYTF
v_call: TRBV28; d_call: TRBD1; clone_size: -; j_call: TRBJ2-5; cdr3_nt: TGTGCCAGCAGTTTGCACAGGGGCCTGCCTCTCAAGACCCAGTACTTC; cdr3_aa: CASSLHRGLPLKTQYF
v_call: TRBV30; d_call: -; clone_size: -; j_call: TRBJ1-2; cdr3_nt: TGTGCCTGGAGTCCTACCCAAGGGGGCTACACCTTC; cdr3_aa: CAWSPTQGGYTF
v_call: TRBV11-2; d_call: TRBD1; clone_size: -; j_call: TRBJ2-7; cdr3_nt: TGTGCCAGCAGCTCGGTACAGGGGATTCTTTACGAGCAGTACTTC; cdr3_aa: CASSSVQGILYEQYF
v_call: TRBV2; d_call: -; clone_size: once; j_call: TRBJ2-1; cdr3_nt: TGTGCCAGCGGACTGCCCAATGAGCAGTTCTTC; cdr3_aa: CASGLPNEQFF
v_call: TRBV9; d_call: -; clone_size: -; j_call: TRBJ2-2; cdr3_nt: TGTGCCAGCAGCCGACCGGGACCAAGGACCGGGGAGCTGTTTTTT; cdr3_aa: CASSRPGPRTGELFF
v_call: TRBV5-1; d_call: TRBD1; clone_size: few; j_call: TRBJ1-4; cdr3_nt: TGCGCCAGCAGGCCCGGGACAGGAAATGAAAAACTGTTTTTT; cdr3_aa: CASRPGTGNEKLFF
v_call: TRBV5-3; d_call: -; clone_size: -; j_call: TRBJ1-2; cdr3_nt: TGTGCCAGAAGCCGTATTTACGCTAACTATGGCTACACCTTC; cdr3_aa: CARSRIYANYGYTF
v_call: TRBV9; d_call: -; clone_size: -; j_call: TRBJ2-3; cdr3_nt: TGTGCCAGCAGCTCGGGGGTATTGGGTCCAGATACGCAGTATTTT; cdr3_aa: CASSSGVLGPDTQYF
v_call: TRBV27; d_call: TRBD1; clone_size: -; j_call: TRBJ1-4; cdr3_nt: TGTGCCAGCAGTGAAACAGGGGTGGAAGAAAAACTGTTTTTT; cdr3_aa: CASSETGVEEKLFF
v_call: TRBV12-3/TRBV12-4; d_call: -; clone_size: -; j_call: TRBJ1-2; cdr3_nt: TGTGCCAGCAGTTTGGGGGAGGTCTATGGCTACACCTTC; cdr3_aa: CASSLGEVYGYTF
v_call: TRBV7-6; d_call: TRBD1; clone_size: -; j_call: TRBJ1-3; cdr3_nt: TGTGCCAGCAGCGCCGAGACAGGGGGCTCTGGAAACACCATATATTTT; cdr3_aa: CASSAETGGSGNTIYF
v_call: TRBV21-1; d_call: -; clone_size: -; j_call: TRBJ2-1; cdr3_nt: TGTGCCAGCAGCAACGCTAAATTGGCCAGGTACAATGAGCAGTTCTTC; cdr3_aa: CASSNAKLARYNEQFF
v_call: TRBV27; d_call: TRBD2; clone_size: -; j_call: TRBJ2-2; cdr3_nt: TGTGCCAGCAGTTTAGCGGGGGGGTTTCACACCGGGGAGCTGTTTTTT; cdr3_aa: CASSLAGGFHTGELFF
v_call: TRBV21-1; d_call: -; clone_size: -; j_call: TRBJ1-1; cdr3_nt: TGTGCCACTCCCCCGGCTGATGTGTACACTGAAGCTTTCTTT; cdr3_aa: CATPPADVYTEAFF
v_call: TRBV9; d_call: -; clone_size: -; j_call: TRBJ1-1; cdr3_nt: TGTGCCAGCACCTCAATTGACAGAAAGAACACTGAAGCTTTCTTT; cdr3_aa: CASTSIDRKNTEAFF
v_call: TRBV11-2; d_call: TRBD1; clone_size: -; j_call: TRBJ1-1; cdr3_nt: TGTGCCAGCAGCCCAACGACAGGGGACACTGAAGCTTTCTTT; cdr3_aa: CASSPTTGDTEAFF
v_call: TRBV7-8; d_call: -; clone_size: -; j_call: TRBJ1-4; cdr3_nt: TGTGCCAGCAGCTTCGGGGGCACTAATGAAAAACTGTTTTTT; cdr3_aa: CASSFGGTNEKLFF
v_call: TRBV7-2; d_call: TRBD2; clone_size: -; j_call: TRBJ2-1; cdr3_nt: TGTGCCAGCAGTTCGACTAGCGGGCTTTACAATGAGCAGTTCTTC; cdr3_aa: CASSSTSGLYNEQFF
v_call: TRBV9; d_call: -; clone_size: -; j_call: TRBJ1-2; cdr3_nt: TGTGCCAGCAGCGTAGAAACTGATCTGGGCTATGGCTACACCTTC; cdr3_aa: CASSVETDLGYGYTF
v_call: TRBV27; d_call: TRBD1; clone_size: -; j_call: TRBJ2-1; cdr3_nt: TGTGCCAGCAGTTTACGTCGGACAGGGGGATACAATGAGCAGTTCTTC; cdr3_aa: CASSLRRTGGYNEQFF
v_call: TRBV6-6; d_call: TRBD1; clone_size: -; j_call: TRBJ1-3; cdr3_nt: TGTGCCAGCAGGGGGGGGACAGGGATGTCTAGAAACACCATATATTTT; cdr3_aa: CASRGGTGMSRNTIYF
v_call: TRBV6-1; d_call: TRBD1; clone_size: -; j_call: TRBJ1-1; cdr3_nt: TGTGCCAGCAGTGAACCCCTGAGGACAGGCATGAACACTGAAGCTTTCTTT; cdr3_aa: CASSEPLRTGMNTEAFF
v_call: TRBV4-3; d_call: -; clone_size: -; j_call: TRBJ1-1; cdr3_nt: TGCGCCAGCAGCCAAGATTCCGGGAACACTGAAGCTTTCTTT; cdr3_aa: CASSQDSGNTEAFF
v_call: TRBV15; d_call: TRBD1; clone_size: once; j_call: TRBJ2-5; cdr3_nt: TGTGCCACCAGCCCTCGACAGGGCCATGAGCAAGAGACCCAGTACTTC; cdr3_aa: CATSPRQGHEQETQYF
v_call: TRBV7-9; d_call: TRBD1; clone_size: -; j_call: TRBJ2-3; cdr3_nt: TGTGCCAGCAGCTTCTCGACAGGGGGCGGCACAGATACGCAGTATTTT; cdr3_aa: CASSFSTGGGTDTQYF
v_call: TRBV21-1; d_call: -; clone_size: -; j_call: TRBJ2-2; cdr3_nt: TGTGCCAGCAGTTATAAGGTAGGGGGGGAGCTGTTTTTT; cdr3_aa: CASSYKVGGELFF
v_call: TRBV4-3; d_call: -; clone_size: once; j_call: TRBJ2-1; cdr3_nt: TGCGCCAGCAGCCAAGATCTTGCCCCTCCGAGGGGCTATGAGCAGTTCTTC; cdr3_aa: CASSQDLAPPRGYEQFF
v_call: TRBV5-1; d_call: -; clone_size: -; j_call: TRBJ1-2; cdr3_nt: TGCGCCAGCAGCCATACAGGACGTACTAACTATGGCTACACCTTC; cdr3_aa: CASSHTGRTNYGYTF
v_call: TRBV6-5; d_call: -; clone_size: -; j_call: TRBJ1-1; cdr3_nt: TGTGCCAGCAGAAAAGCGGGACACCCTAGGGAAGCTTTCTTT; cdr3_aa: CASRKAGHPREAFF
v_call: TRBV30; d_call: TRBD1; clone_size: -; j_call: TRBJ2-7; cdr3_nt: TGTGCCTGGAGTCTTCGGGCGAAGACAGGGTGGTCCTACGAGCAGTACTTC; cdr3_aa: CAWSLRAKTGWSYEQYF
v_call: TRBV30; d_call: -; clone_size: -; j_call: TRBJ1-4; cdr3_nt: TGTGCCTGGGAAGGGGGGGAAGAAGGTGAAAAACTGTTTTTT; cdr3_aa: CAWEGGEEGEKLFF
v_call: TRBV10-2; d_call: -; clone_size: -; j_call: TRBJ2-4; cdr3_nt: TGCGCCAGCAGTGAAACCGCTTGGTCGCATCAGTACTTC; cdr3_aa: CASSETAWSHQYF
v_call: TRBV14; d_call: -; clone_size: -; j_call: TRBJ1-2; cdr3_nt: TGTGCCAGCAGCCAAGATACGGGGTTTGGCTACACCTTC; cdr3_aa: CASSQDTGFGYTF
v_call: TRBV24-1; d_call: -; clone_size: -; j_call: TRBJ2-1; cdr3_nt: TGTGCCACCAGTGACGCCCATACCGGGACCCGCGGTGGGCAGTTCTTC; cdr3_aa: CATSDAHTGTRGGQFF
v_call: TRBV10-3; d_call: -; clone_size: -; j_call: TRBJ1-1; cdr3_nt: TGTGCCATCAGTGAGTCCAGGCGCCGTGGTGGTGAAGCTTTCTTT; cdr3_aa: CAISESRRRGGEAFF
v_call: TRBV6-1; d_call: -; clone_size: -; j_call: TRBJ1-3; cdr3_nt: TGTGCCAGCAGTGAACCATATACAGGGTCTGGAAACACCATATATTTT; cdr3_aa: CASSEPYTGSGNTIYF
v_call: TRBV28; d_call: -; clone_size: -; j_call: TRBJ2-6; cdr3_nt: TGTGCCAGCAGTTTTCGCGCTTTCTCTGGGGCCAACGTCCTGACTTTC; cdr3_aa: CASSFRAFSGANVLTF
v_call: TRBV24-1; d_call: -; clone_size: -; j_call: TRBJ2-3; cdr3_nt: TGTGCCTCCGTAGCACCCGGGACAGATACGCAGTATTTT; cdr3_aa: CASVAPGTDTQYF
v_call: TRBV7-2; d_call: TRBD2; clone_size: -; j_call: TRBJ2-3; cdr3_nt: TGTGCCAGCAGCCCTTGGATCCTAGCGGGAGGGCGGGGGGATACGCAGTATTTT; cdr3_aa: CASSPWILAGGRGDTQYF